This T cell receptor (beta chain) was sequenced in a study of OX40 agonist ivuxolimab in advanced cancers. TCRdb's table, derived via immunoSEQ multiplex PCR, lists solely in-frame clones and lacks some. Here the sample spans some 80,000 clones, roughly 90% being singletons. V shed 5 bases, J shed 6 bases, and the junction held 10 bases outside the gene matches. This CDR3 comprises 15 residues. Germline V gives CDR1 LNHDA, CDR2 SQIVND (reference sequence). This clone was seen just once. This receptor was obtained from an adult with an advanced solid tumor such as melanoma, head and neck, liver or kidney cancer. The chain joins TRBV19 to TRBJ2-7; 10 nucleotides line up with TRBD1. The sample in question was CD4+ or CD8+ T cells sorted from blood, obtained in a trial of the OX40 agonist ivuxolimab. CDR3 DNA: TGTGCCAGTAGTCTCTCCGGGACAGGGGAGATCGAGCAGTACTTC. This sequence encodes CASSLSGTGEIEQYF.